The rows below give T cell receptor beta chains drawn from one sample of a study of blood T cell repertoires in COVID-19. This table comes from immunoSEQ multiplex PCR, and its TCRdb copy is limited to in-frame clones, with some not included. The sample carries 120,000 to 150,000 clones, approximately 86% recorded once. Sequencing input: peripheral blood. The receptors were sampled from a human donor in a cohort sampled during active COVID-19. The CDR3 runs from the conserved cysteine through the conserved F or W. Not every row has a clone size; where given, it reads once, few, many or a size class.

j_call | v_call | clone_size | cdr3_aa
TRBJ2-7 | TRBV7-8 | . | CASSPDRVSYEQYF
TRBJ1-1 | TRBV29-1 | . | CSVTDRGSTEAFF
TRBJ1-2 | TRBV28 | . | CASRLTGGAGGYTF
TRBJ1-2 | TRBV2 | . | CASIRQGDGYTF
TRBJ1-5 | TRBV12-3/TRBV12-4 | few | CASTGEGHQPQHF
TRBJ1-4 | TRBV7-2 | . | CASSRHATNEKLFF
TRBJ2-2 | TRBV4-2 | . | CASSPLGGVITGELFF
TRBJ2-1 | TRBV7-2 | . | CASSLRQANEQFF
TRBJ2-7 | TRBV5-1 | . | CASSLQGGSEQYF
TRBJ2-1 | TRBV7-9 | . | CASSPRTSGAYNEQFF
TRBJ2-1 | TRBV7-6 | . | CASSPLSGGGYNEQFF
TRBJ2-7 | TRBV28 | . | CASSLSDRAYEQYF
TRBJ2-7 | TRBV3-1/TRBV3-2 | . | CASRSSGSEAHEQYF
TRBJ2-7 | TRBV3-1/TRBV3-2 | . | CASSPGLIYEQYF
TRBJ2-1 | TRBV3-1/TRBV3-2 | . | CASSQVKGQTKDRIYNEQFF
TRBJ2-1 | TRBV5-1 | . | CASSLDGGGLFF
TRBJ1-6 | TRBV12-3/TRBV12-4 | . | CASSLTLNSPLHF
TRBJ2-1 | TRBV27 | . | CASGSRGTAGFF
TRBJ2-1 | TRBV7-9 | . | CASSFPGGVNEQFF
TRBJ1-1 | TRBV9 | . | CASSVEGAGGFVF
TRBJ1-3 | TRBV28 | . | CASSFGDRATNTIYF
TRBJ2-5 | TRBV5-1 | few | CASKISGETQYF
TRBJ2-5 | TRBV4-1 | . | CASSQGGETQYF
TRBJ2-7 | TRBV7-2 | . | CASSLGTSGSYEQYF
TRBJ2-1 | TRBV5-4 | . | CASSLVSVSSYNEQFF
TRBJ1-2 | TRBV5-1 | . | CASSLGHTGEYGYTF
TRBJ2-1 | TRBV5-1 | . | CASSLGGSPIWEQFF
TRBJ1-5 | TRBV30 | . | CAWSPRGDQPQHF
TRBJ1-2 | TRBV28 | once | CASTLRGFFAGYTF
TRBJ1-4 | TRBV7-8 | . | CASSLGGTGSATNEKLFF
TRBJ2-7 | TRBV7-8 | . | CASSPFLAGREQYF
TRBJ2-6 | TRBV27 | once | CASSPGGANVLTF
TRBJ2-2 | TRBV3-1/TRBV3-2 | . | CASSQVHPGLAGVGTGELFF
TRBJ1-4 | TRBV1 | . | CTVLPSTNEKLFF
TRBJ1-4 | TRBV2 | . | CASSPWVGGGNNEKLFF
TRBJ2-2 | TRBV27 | . | CASSTGTSGTGELFF
TRBJ2-7 | TRBV11-2 | few | CASSHGTSGGYEQYF
TRBJ2-2 | TRBV4-1 | . | CASSQGAQGTGELFF
TRBJ1-5 | TRBV5-1 | . | CASSPDRLGPQHF
TRBJ2-3 | TRBV3-1/TRBV3-2 | . | CASSQDLDTQYF
TRBJ1-4 | TRBV7-9 | . | CASSPLVGQFNEKLFF
TRBJ2-1 | TRBV7-9 | once | CASSFHSSYNEQFF
TRBJ2-7 | TRBV30 | . | CAWNPGPFYEQYF
TRBJ2-7 | TRBV13 | . | CASSFSLPGPYEQYF
TRBJ1-6 | TRBV27 | few | CASSLQRTGSSSYNSPLHF
TRBJ2-3 | TRBV18 | . | CASSPLAGSTDKTQYF
TRBJ2-3 | TRBV9 | . | CASSVPLAGADTQYF
TRBJ2-7 | TRBV6-4 | . | CASSPDRGLEQYF
TRBJ2-1 | TRBV3-1/TRBV3-2 | . | CASSQGDRVRNEQFF
TRBJ2-3 | TRBV18 | . | CASSPPRVDRTDTQYF
TRBJ2-1 | TRBV27 | . | CASSSLSSGRAGNEQFF
TRBJ2-5 | TRBV2 | few | CASRGGLALTETQYF
TRBJ2-5 | TRBV7-3 | . | CASSPGLAGERETQYF
TRBJ2-2 | TRBV6-2/TRBV6-3 | . | CASSLTSGSTGELFF
TRBJ2-7 | TRBV27 | . | CASSLTGTGYYEQYF
TRBJ1-2 | TRBV4-1 | many | CASSQGRGYGYTF
TRBJ2-7 | TRBV10-3 | . | CAIGGAGISEQYF
TRBJ1-5 | TRBV28 | . | CASSLRHGTGSLSNQPQHF
TRBJ2-5 | TRBV5-1 | . | CASSLRADRTGETQYF